The 20 T cell receptor beta chains in this list originate from one sample, sequenced in a study of cytomegalovirus exposure and HLA in healthy donors. 60 Vbeta and 13 Jbeta primers were used in PCR. TCRdb's table, derived via immunoSEQ multiplex PCR, lists solely in-frame clones and lacks some. The sample includes about 77,000 clones, approximately 80% of them seen just once. Sequenced: PBMCs. The receptors were sampled from a man aged 40-55 years in good health and CMV-seronegative.

V is TRBV2 and J is TRBJ1-5; unclear D gene. The CDR3 consists of 14 residues. Trimming pared 5 bases from V and 2 bases from J, leaving 10 bases between. Germline CDR1 SNHLY, CDR2 FYNNEI. The CDR3 nucleotides read TGTGCCAGCAGTACGAACAGTGGCAATCAGCCCCAGCATTTT. It is translated as CASSTNSGNQPQHF. Variable domain in full (rest from reference TRBV2 and TRBJ1-5): EPEVTQTPSHQVTQMGQEVILRCVPISNHLYFYWYRQILGQKVEFLVSFYNNEISEKSEIFDDQFSVERPDGSNFTLKIRSTKLEDSAMYFCASSTNSGNQPQHFGDGTRLSIL.

The chain links TRBV29-1 to TRBJ2-7; weak D call: TRBD1 (6 bases). V was shortened by 5 bases and J by 6 bases, with 11 bases between the two germline ends. Germline lookup yields CDR1 SQVTM and CDR2 ANQGSEA. The CDR3 has 11 residues. CDR3 region: CSVNNRAEQYF. The CDR3 nucleotides read TGCAGCGTTAATAACAGGGCCGAGCAGTACTTC.

The V and J genes are TRBV7-2 and TRBJ2-3; no clear D. The length of the CDR3 is 12 residues. V was pared by 5 bases and J by 4 bases, with 7 bases between. Germline V CDR1 and CDR2: SGHTA, FQGNSA. CDR3 sequence reads: CASSRAADTQYF. In nucleotides, the CDR3 is TGTGCCAGCAGCCGCGCTGCAGATACGCAGTATTTT.

The chain combines TRBV10-3 with TRBJ1-2; 7 bases line up with TRBD1. CDR3 length equals 13 residues. The ends lost 6 bases at V and 7 bases at J; junction bases unmatched: 8. Per germline, CDR1 ENHRY and CDR2 SYGVKD. The chain's CDR3 is CAISEQGRAGYTF. Written as DNA, the CDR3 is TGTGCCATCAGCGAACAGGGGCGCGCTGGCTACACCTTC.

The rearrangement uses TRBV30 and TRBJ1-2, with D tentatively TRBD1 (6 bases). The CDR3 spans 13 residues. Germline V gives CDR1 GTSNPN, CDR2 SVGIG (reference sequence). The V end was cut by 3 bases, the J end by 7 bases, with 15 bases between. CDR3 loop: CAWRDSVWGGYTF. Here the CDR3 DNA reads TGTGCCTGGAGGGACAGCGTATGGGGTGGCTACACCTTC.

The CDR3 DNA reads as TGTGCCAGCAGAGAAACAGGGTCCCCGGCCTACGAGCAGTACTTC. This gives the protein CASRETGSPAYEQYF. The chain combines TRBV2 with TRBJ2-7; D is perhaps TRBD1 (6 bases). V shed 6 bases and J shed 2 bases, with 17 bases lying between them. This CDR3 spans 15 amino acids. The germline V gene encodes CDR1 SNHLY and CDR2 FYNNEI.

The chain uses TRBV5-1 and TRBJ2-2; D may be TRBD1 (6 bases). CDR3 length equals 14 residues. The V gene lost 4 bases and the J gene lost 4 bases, with 11 bases spanning the gap. Germline V CDR1 and CDR2: SGHRS, YFSETQ. CDR3 sequence reads: CASSEGQVTGELFF. The CDR3 nucleotides read TGCGCCAGCAGCGAGGGACAAGTCACCGGGGAGCTGTTTTTT.

The chain recombines TRBV6-1 with TRBJ2-3, with D possibly being TRBD1 (6 bases). Germline V gives CDR1 MNHNS, CDR2 SASEGT. V lost 5 bases and J 4 bases, leaving 10 bases between the germline ends. The CDR3 consists of 13 residues. The CDR3: CASSSTGPDTQYF. The CDR3 DNA follows: TGTGCCAGCAGTTCTACAGGGCCAGATACGCAGTATTTT.

The genes are TRBV18 and TRBJ1-3; 9 nucleotides match TRBD1. Germline V gene data show CDR1 as KGHSH and CDR2 as LQKENI. CDR3 size: 16 residues. Trimming at V came to 3 bases and at J to 4 bases, leaving 7 bases not matched to a gene. The CDR3 reads CASSPRTGGAGNTIYF. CDR3 bases: TGTGCCAGCTCACCGAGAACAGGGGGCGCGGGAAACACCATATATTTT. Supplemented by reference TRBV18 and TRBJ1-3, the full variable domain reads NAGVMQNPRHLVRRRGQEARLRCSPMKGHSHVYWYRQLPEEGLKFMVYLQKENIIDESGMPKERFSAEFPKEGPSILRIQQVVRGDSAAYFCASSPRTGGAGNTIYFGEGSWLTVV.

This chain joins TRBV27 and TRBJ2-5; 10 bases agree with TRBD2. Germline-derived CDR1 and CDR2 are MNHEY and SMNVEV (reference sequence). This CDR3 is built from 14 residues. The ends lost 6 bases at V and 5 bases at J; junction bases unmatched: 6. CDR3 coding DNA: TGTGCCAGCAGGGCTAGCGGGGGCCGGGAGACCCAGTACTTC. Amino acids: CASRASGGRETQYF.

The genes are TRBV9 and TRBJ2-1, with 10 bases lining up with TRBD2. CDR1 and CDR2 from the germline V gene are SGDLS and YYNGEE. The CDR3 spans 16 residues. The V and J ends lost 4 bases and 9 bases, in that order; junction bases with no gene match: 13. This CDR3 reads CASSIGRSGGALEQFF. The CDR3 DNA follows: TGTGCCAGCAGCATTGGGCGGAGCGGGGGGGCGCTTGAGCAGTTCTTC. The whole variable domain, remainder taken from reference TRBV9 and TRBJ2-1, is DSGVTQTPKHLITATGQRVTLRCSPRSGDLSVYWYQQSLDQGLQFLIQYYNGEERAKGNILERFSAQQFPDLHSELNLSSLELGDSALYFCASSIGRSGGALEQFFGPGTRLTVL.

The chain uses TRBV6-6 and TRBJ1-2, with D possibly being TRBD1 (6 bases). This CDR3 is 16 amino acids long. Trimming shortened V by 7 bases and J by 5 bases, and 23 bases separated the two germline ends. Germline lookup yields CDR1 MNHNY and CDR2 SVGAGI (reference sequence). CDR3 DNA sequence: TGTGCCAGCACCACAGGGAGTCGGGGGGCTCGGTATGGCTACACCTTC. It encodes CASTTGSRGARYGYTF.

The rearrangement uses TRBV6-5 and TRBJ2-3; the D gene is possibly TRBD2 (7 bases). The CDR3 contains 13 residues. Germline lookup yields CDR1 MNHEY and CDR2 SVGAGI. V shed 6 bases and J shed 6 bases, with 13 bases lying between them. The CDR3 nucleotides read TGTGCCAGCAGGGGAGGGGGGCCCGATACGCAGTATTTT. Protein: CASRGGGPDTQYF.

The V call is TRBV29-1, the J call TRBJ1-5, with 8 bases that match TRBD1. Germline V gives CDR1 SQVTM, CDR2 ANQGSEA. CDR3 length: 13 amino acids. V lost 3 bases to trimming and J lost 7 bases; unmatched junction nucleotides: 5. The CDR3 spells CSVDQGAGQPQHF. DNA for the CDR3: TGCAGCGTTGATCAGGGGGCGGGACAGCCCCAGCATTTT.

The J gene is TRBJ2-7, the V gene TRBV5-6; no clear D. Germline loops: CDR1 SGHDT, CDR2 YYEEEE. Trimming stripped 2 bases from V and 4 bases from J, with 7 bases between. This CDR3 has 12 amino acids. The CDR3 DNA follows: TGTGCCAGCAGCTTAACTTCGTACGAGCAGTACTTC. As protein: CASSLTSYEQYF.

V usage is TRBV19 and J usage is TRBJ2-3, with D perhaps matching TRBD2 (5 bases). The CDR3 loop spans 12 amino acids. CDR1 and CDR2 (germline): LNHDA, SQIVND (reference sequence). Trimming removed 5 bases at V and 4 bases at J, with 7 bases between. The CDR3 DNA follows: TGTGCCAGTAGTCAAGCGGCAGATACGCAGTATTTT. Translated, it gives CASSQAADTQYF. Full variable domain (remainder filled in from reference TRBV19 and TRBJ2-3): DGGITQSPKYLFRKEGQNVTLSCEQNLNHDAMYWYRQDPGQGLRLIYYSQIVNDFQKGDIAEGYSVSREKKESFPLTVTSAQKNPTAFYLCASSQAADTQYFGPGTRLTVL.

The rearrangement links TRBV9 to TRBJ2-1, with TRBD1 matching over 9 bases. The CDR3 is 15 residues long. Germline CDR1 reads SGDLS; CDR2 reads YYNGEE. J was trimmed by 8 bases and V by 2 bases; bases with no gene match: 8. The CDR3 DNA reads as TGTGCCAGCAGCGTCGTCCCGGGACAGGGTTATGAGCAGTTCTTC. The encoded protein is CASSVVPGQGYEQFF.

The V gene is TRBV19, the J gene TRBJ2-5; D unclear. The CDR3 consists of 13 residues. Germline V gene lookup returns CDR1 LNHDA and CDR2 SQIVND (reference sequence). V was cut by 3 bases and J by 13 bases, with 18 bases left in between. As DNA, the CDR3 is TGTGCCAGTAGTATTAAGACCGAGGCAAATAGGTACTTC. Encoded protein: CASSIKTEANRYF.

This chain joins TRBV7-2 and TRBJ2-3, with 7 bases matching TRBD1. Germline values: CDR1 SGHTA, CDR2 FQGNSA. The ends lost 5 bases at V and 5 bases at J; junction bases unmatched: 10. The CDR3 sequence is 15 residues long. CDR3 coding DNA: TGTGCCAGCAGCGTCGGACAGGCCTTTGGAGATACGCAGTATTTT. Translation gives CASSVGQAFGDTQYF. The variable domain in full, with the rest retrieved from reference TRBV7-2 and TRBJ2-3, is GAGVSQSPSNKVTEKGKDVELRCDPISGHTALYWYRQSLGQGLEFLIYFQGNSAPDKSGLPSDRFSAERTGGSVSTLTIQRTQQEDSAVYLCASSVGQAFGDTQYFGPGTRLTVL.

The chain uses TRBV5-1 and TRBJ2-7; 9 bases line up with TRBD1. The CDR3 sequence is 16 residues long. Germline values: CDR1 SGHRS, CDR2 YFSETQ. Losses at the gene ends were 4 bases for V and 3 bases for J; bases not matched to a gene: 11. This chain's CDR3 is CASSHAQDRGYYEQYF. CDR3 sequence (DNA): TGCGCCAGCAGCCACGCCCAGGACAGGGGATACTACGAGCAGTACTTC.